The clone carrying this T cell receptor (beta chain) occurred a few times. Its target is unknown. With constant-segment primers, 5'RACE yielded cDNA libraries of TCR alpha and TCR beta that carried sample barcodes and UMIs. MiXCR, run by TCRdb on the 5' RACE reads, gives a single entry per CDR3 protein. The repertoire holds around 200,000 distinct CDR3 sequences, with 16% as singletons. The data originate from a study of T-cell memory formation after mild COVID-19. The overall study: There were largely donor-specific TCR clusters.

General observations from the study: Clones shrinking from day 15 to 85 showed even CD4/CD8 mixes; later expanders tilted CD4+. That cross-reactive memory joined was suggested by some responding clones appearing in pre-infection memory.

The germline V gene has CDR1 SGHVS and CDR2 FQNEAQ. V was pared by 5 bases and J by 9 bases, with 23 bases between. This CDR3 is 16 amino acids long. This receptor was taken from an adult woman who had mild COVID-19 (a few samples of this study predate the infection). Cell type and time point are not known. V usage is TRBV7-8 and J usage is TRBJ2-1; possibly TRBD2 for D (8 bases). What was sequenced was PBMCs or a T cell subset sorted from them (not recorded which). DNA for the CDR3: TGTGCCAGCAGCCCCAGGGGGAGAGCGGGGGTGGGTGAGCAGTTCTTC. Its translation: CASSPRGRAGVGEQFF. Drawing the rest from reference TRBV7-8 and TRBJ2-1, the complete variable domain is GAGVSQSPRYKVAKRGQDVALRCDPISGHVSLFWYQQALGQGPEFLTYFQNEAQLDKSGLPSDRFFAERPEGSVSTLKIQRTQQEDSAVYLCASSPRGRAGVGEQFFGPGTRLTVL.